One sample yielded the 22 T cell receptor beta chains listed below, sequenced in a study of blood T cell repertoires in COVID-19. Produced via immunoSEQ multiplex PCR; TCRdb's table is partial and in-frame only. The table includes 200,000 to 250,000 clones, 70% to 90% detected once. What was sequenced was PBMCs or T cells enriched from blood (not recorded which). All receptors come from a man younger than 40 who had recovered from COVID-19.

This chain links TRBV15 with TRBJ2-5; the D is unclear. V was cut by 4 bases and J by 5 bases, with 11 bases left in between. Germline values: CDR1 LNHNV, CDR2 YYDKDF (reference sequence). The CDR3 is 13 residues long. The CDR3 DNA reads as TGTGCCACCAGCACGTATCCCAGGGAGACCCAGTACTTC. Its translation is CATSTYPRETQYF.

This clone was picked up one time. The chain uses TRBV30 and TRBJ1-6; no clear D. The CDR3 is made up of 14 amino acids. Trimming left V 2 bases short and J 10 bases short, with 15 bases between. Per germline, CDR1 GTSNPN and CDR2 SVGIG (reference sequence). The CDR3 DNA follows: TGTGCCTGGAGTAAAAGGTCGGCGGGGTCACCCCTCCACTTT. Translating gives CAWSKRSAGSPLHF.

The chain couples TRBV29-1 to TRBJ1-2; 9 bases line up with TRBD1. V lost 3 bases to trimming and J lost 7 bases; unmatched junction nucleotides: 9. The germline gives CDR1 SQVTM, CDR2 ANQGSEA. CDR3 size: 14 residues. The CDR3 protein is CSVEGLDRGSGYTF. CDR3 nucleotide sequence: TGCAGCGTTGAGGGCCTGGACAGGGGAAGTGGCTACACCTTC. The full variable domain, with the rest looked up from reference TRBV29-1 and TRBJ1-2, is SAVISQKPSRDICQRGTSLTIQCQVDSQVTMMFWYRQQPGQSLTLIATANQGSEATYESGFVIDKFPISRPNLTFSTLTVSNMSPEDSSIYLCSVEGLDRGSGYTFGSGTRLTVV.

The gene calls are TRBV19 and TRBJ2-5; D gene unclear. Per the germline V gene, CDR1 is LNHDA and CDR2 is SQIVND (reference sequence). This CDR3 is built from 13 residues. The ends were cut back, 2 bases at V and 1 base at J, with 5 bases in the middle. The CDR3 spells CASSILFQETQYF. CDR3 nucleotide sequence: TGTGCCAGTAGTATATTATTCCAAGAGACCCAGTACTTC.

This clone was recorded once. The chain links TRBV18 to TRBJ1-2; the D gene is possibly TRBD1 (6 bases). V lost 4 bases, J lost 4 bases, and 10 bases lay in between. This CDR3 spans 13 amino acids. The V gene's germline CDR1 is KGHSH and CDR2 LQKENI. CDR3 nucleotide sequence: TGTGCCAGCTCACAGTTGACAGGCTATGGCTACACCTTC. Protein: CASSQLTGYGYTF.

In its sample, this clone was seen a few times. This chain links TRBV28 with TRBJ2-7; D is possibly TRBD2 (5 bases). This CDR3 has 13 residues. Germline V gene lookup returns CDR1 MDHEN and CDR2 SYDVKM. Trimming took 10 bases from V and 1 from J, leaving 14 bases between them. CDR3 residues: CATQNGDSYEQYF. CDR3 bases: TGTGCCACCCAGAACGGGGATTCCTACGAGCAGTACTTC. Full variable domain (outside the CDR3, taken from reference TRBV28 and TRBJ2-7): DVKVTQSSRYLVKRTGEKVFLECVQDMDHENMFWYRQDPGLGLRLIYFSYDVKMKEKGDIPEGYSVSREKKERFSLILESASTNQTSMYLCATQNGDSYEQYFGPGTRLTVT.

This rearrangement joins TRBV7-2 to TRBJ2-3; D not resolved. The CDR3 runs to 14 residues. CDR1 is SGHTA, CDR2 FQGNSA, per germline. Trimming stripped 2 bases from V and 1 base from J, with 7 bases between. The CDR3 reads CASSLRLGTDTQYF. CDR3 sequence (DNA): TGTGCCAGCAGCTTAAGACTTGGCACAGATACGCAGTATTTT.

The J gene is TRBJ1-2, the V gene TRBV18, with 9 bases that match TRBD1. The CDR3 is 16 amino acids. The junction had 9 bases not matched to a gene; V was cut back by 3 bases and J by 4 bases. Germline CDR1 and CDR2: KGHSH and LQKENI. CDR3 DNA sequence: TGTGCCAGCTCACCTGCTCTGGACAGGGGTAGCTATGGCTACACCTTC. Its translation: CASSPALDRGSYGYTF.

The chain uses TRBV28 and TRBJ2-1, with 13 bases identical to TRBD2. The CDR3 is 15 residues long. Germline V CDR1 and CDR2: MDHEN, SYDVKM. The ends lost 4 bases at V and 8 bases at J; junction bases unmatched: 5. This CDR3 is CASSSWTSGSYEQFF. The DNA of the CDR3 is TGTGCCAGCAGTTCTTGGACTAGCGGGAGCTATGAGCAGTTCTTC.

Points on this clone: Distinct nucleotide sequences in the sample also encode this CDR3. Here the CDR3 DNA reads TGTGCCTGGAGTGTAGGAGGTTATGGCTACACCTTC. Residues: CAWSVGGYGYTF. J is TRBJ1-2 and V is TRBV30; D not certain. In germline, CDR1 is GTSNPN, CDR2 SVGIG (reference sequence). CDR3 size: 12 residues. Trimming took 0 bases from V and 5 from J, leaving 7 bases between them.

This clone was detected a few times. The chain carries TRBV7-2 and TRBJ1-5, with 8 bases matching TRBD1. This CDR3 spans 14 amino acids. After removal of 1 base from V and 4 bases from J, the junction contained 0 bases not matched to a gene. In germline, CDR1 is SGHTA, CDR2 FQGNSA. The CDR3 reads CASSLGQGNQPQHF. Written as DNA, the CDR3 is TGTGCCAGCAGCTTAGGACAGGGGAATCAGCCCCAGCATTTT.

This clone was seen once. J is TRBJ1-4 and V is TRBV27; D gene ambiguous. V was pared by 3 bases and J by 0 bases, with 8 bases between. The germline V gene has CDR1 MNHEY and CDR2 SMNVEV (reference sequence). The CDR3 spans 15 residues. The CDR3 nucleotides read TGTGCCAGCAGTTTTGGCAAATCAACTAATGAAAAACTGTTTTTT. Residues: CASSFGKSTNEKLFF.

The chain has TRBV9 and TRBJ1-4; possibly TRBD1 for D (6 bases). Germline lookup yields CDR1 SGDLS and CDR2 YYNGEE. V shed 4 bases and J shed 6 bases, with 19 bases lying between them. The CDR3 loop spans 16 amino acids. CDR3: CASSTEGGRSHEKLFF. The CDR3 DNA reads as TGTGCCAGCAGCACGGAGGGGGGGCGATCCCATGAAAAACTGTTTTTT.

This chain joins TRBV27 and TRBJ1-2; D possibly corresponds to TRBD1 (6 bases). Trimming pared 6 bases from V and 12 bases from J, leaving 17 bases between. The germline V gene encodes CDR1 MNHEY and CDR2 SMNVEV (reference sequence). The CDR3 is made up of 12 amino acids. CDR3 coding DNA: TGTGCCAGCAGCCATGTGGGAGGGACACACACCTTC. Translated: CASSHVGGTHTF.

This clone occurred a few times. The chain combines TRBV4-3 with TRBJ1-2, with a tentative D call TRBD1 (6 bases). Trimming stripped 3 bases from V and 8 bases from J, with 22 bases between. Germline V gene sequence: CDR1 LGHNA, CDR2 YSLEER. This CDR3 contains 16 residues. This CDR3 is CASSQGGRQDTGGYTF. CDR3 bases: TGCGCCAGCAGCCAGGGTGGCCGACAGGATACGGGGGGCTACACCTTC.

This chain uses TRBV3-1 (or the pseudogene TRBV3-2) with TRBJ2-5; TRBD2 aligns across 9 bases. CDR1 and CDR2 from the germline V gene are LGHDT and YNNKEL (reference sequence). The trim removed 2 bases at V and 4 bases at J, leaving 8 bases unmatched. CDR3 size: 16 residues. The CDR3 DNA follows: TGTGCCAGCAGCCAATTTAGCGGGAGTGGTAGAGAGACCCAGTACTTC. It yields the protein CASSQFSGSGRETQYF.

The V call is TRBV18, the J call TRBJ2-7; 10 bases fit TRBD1. The CDR3 is made up of 16 amino acids. Trimming at V came to 0 bases and at J to 5 bases, leaving 7 bases not matched to a gene. In germline, CDR1 is KGHSH, CDR2 LQKENI. CDR3 sequence (DNA): TGTGCCAGCTCACCACCGACGCGACAGGGGGCCCACGAGCAGTACTTC. Amino acid sequence: CASSPPTRQGAHEQYF. The full variable domain, in which reference TRBV18 and TRBJ2-7 provide the parts outside the CDR3, is NAGVMQNPRHLVRRRGQEARLRCSPMKGHSHVYWYRQLPEEGLKFMVYLQKENIIDESGMPKERFSAEFPKEGPSILRIQQVVRGDSAAYFCASSPPTRQGAHEQYFGPGTRLTVT.

The CDR3 protein is CASSLPGTDSGNTIYF. CDR3 nucleotides: TGTGCCAGCAGTTTACCTGGGACAGACTCTGGAAACACCATATATTTT. The chain is built from TRBV28 and TRBJ1-3; 7 bases line up with TRBD1. The CDR3 consists of 16 residues. Germline V gene data show CDR1 as MDHEN and CDR2 as SYDVKM. The junction had 4 bases not matched to a gene; V was cut back by 2 bases and J by 0 bases.

V and J are TRBV7-3 and TRBJ2-5; tentatively, D is TRBD1 (7 bases). Germline CDR1 and CDR2: SGHTA and FQGTGA. V dropped 5 bases and J dropped 5 bases, with 12 bases sitting between them. This CDR3 has 13 amino acids. In DNA, the CDR3 is TGTGCCAGCAGCCCCGCAGGGGGGGAGACCCAGTACTTC. This encodes CASSPAGGETQYF. Looking up the rest from reference TRBV7-3 and TRBJ2-5 gives the full variable domain: GAGVSQTPSNKVTEKGKYVELRCDPISGHTALYWYRQSLGQGPEFLIYFQGTGAADDSGLPNDRFFAVRPEGSVSTLKIQRTERGDSAVYLCASSPAGGETQYFGPGTRLLVL.

V gene TRBV6-5 combines with J gene TRBJ2-7; TRBD1 matches at 7 bases. This CDR3 contains 11 residues. Germline V gives CDR1 MNHEY, CDR2 SVGAGI. V was pared by 10 bases and J by 4 bases, with 4 bases of the junction left unmatched. Written as DNA, the CDR3 is TGTGCCACCAAGGGGGCTTACGAGCAGTACTTC. It translates to CATKGAYEQYF.

This sequence joins TRBV7-6 and TRBJ1-5; TRBD1 might be the D (6 bases). The CDR3 is 14 amino acids. V shed 1 base and J shed 5 bases, with 9 bases lying between them. The germline V gene encodes CDR1 SGHVS and CDR2 FNYEAQ. Here the CDR3 reads CASSLGAGDQPQHF. CDR3 in DNA: TGTGCCAGCAGCTTAGGGGCAGGGGATCAGCCCCAGCATTTT. The variable domain in full, completed from reference TRBV7-6 and TRBJ1-5, reads GAGVSQSPRYKVTKRGQDVALRCDPISGHVSLYWYRQALGQGPEFLTYFNYEAQQDKSGLPNDRFSAERPEGSISTLTIQRTEQRDSAMYRCASSLGAGDQPQHFGDGTRLSIL.

There are a few counts of this clone. Compared with germline, one end of the junction differs, possibly owing to a read error. J is TRBJ1-5 and V is TRBV7-4, with D possibly TRBD1 on 5 matching bases. The CDR3 runs to 17 residues. CDR1 and CDR2 (germline): SGHVT, SQSDAQ. CDR3 sequence: CATSAAYGGGSNQPQHF. The CDR3 coding sequence is TGTGCCACCAGCGCCGCATACGGGGGGGGGAGCAATCAGCCCCAGCATTTT.